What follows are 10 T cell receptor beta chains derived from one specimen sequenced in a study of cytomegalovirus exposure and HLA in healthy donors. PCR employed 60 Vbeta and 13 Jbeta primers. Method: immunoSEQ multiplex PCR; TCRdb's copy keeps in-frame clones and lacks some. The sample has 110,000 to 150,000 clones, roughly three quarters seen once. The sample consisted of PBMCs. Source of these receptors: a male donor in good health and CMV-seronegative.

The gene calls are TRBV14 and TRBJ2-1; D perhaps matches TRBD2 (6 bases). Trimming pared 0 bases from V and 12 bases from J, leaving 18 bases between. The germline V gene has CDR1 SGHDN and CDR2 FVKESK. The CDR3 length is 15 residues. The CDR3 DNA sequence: TGTGCCAGCAGCCAAGAGTGGACCACCGCCGGGGGGCAGTTCTTC. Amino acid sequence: CASSQEWTTAGGQFF.

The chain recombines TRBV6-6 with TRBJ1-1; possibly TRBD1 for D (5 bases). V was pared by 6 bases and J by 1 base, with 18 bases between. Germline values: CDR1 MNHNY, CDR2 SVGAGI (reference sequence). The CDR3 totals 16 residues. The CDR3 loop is CASSLGAGLENTEAFF. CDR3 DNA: TGTGCCAGCAGCCTAGGGGCAGGGCTAGAGAACACTGAAGCTTTCTTT.

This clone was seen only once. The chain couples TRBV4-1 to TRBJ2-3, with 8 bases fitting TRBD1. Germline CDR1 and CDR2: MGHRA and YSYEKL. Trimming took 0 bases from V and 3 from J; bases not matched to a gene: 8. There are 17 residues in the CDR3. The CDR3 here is CASSQDRDRLGTDTQYF. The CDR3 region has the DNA TGCGCCAGCAGCCAAGATCGGGACAGGTTGGGAACAGATACGCAGTATTTT.

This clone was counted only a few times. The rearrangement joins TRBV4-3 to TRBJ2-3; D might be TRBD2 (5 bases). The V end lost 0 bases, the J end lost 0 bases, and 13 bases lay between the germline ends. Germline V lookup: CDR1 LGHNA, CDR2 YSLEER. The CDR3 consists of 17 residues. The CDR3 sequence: CASSQEGVGVSTDTQYF. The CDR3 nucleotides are TGCGCCAGCAGCCAAGAAGGCGTCGGGGTTAGCACAGATACGCAGTATTTT.

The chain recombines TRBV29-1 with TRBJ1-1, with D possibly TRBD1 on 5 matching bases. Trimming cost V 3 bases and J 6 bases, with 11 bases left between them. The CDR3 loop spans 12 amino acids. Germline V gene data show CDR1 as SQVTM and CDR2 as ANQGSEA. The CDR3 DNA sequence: TGCAGCGTTGAGGGGGGGAGGCCTGAAGCTTTCTTT. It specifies CSVEGGRPEAFF. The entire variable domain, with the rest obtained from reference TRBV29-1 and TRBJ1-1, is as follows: SAVISQKPSRDICQRGTSLTIQCQVDSQVTMMFWYRQQPGQSLTLIATANQGSEATYESGFVIDKFPISRPNLTFSTLTVSNMSPEDSSIYLCSVEGGRPEAFFGQGTRLTVV.

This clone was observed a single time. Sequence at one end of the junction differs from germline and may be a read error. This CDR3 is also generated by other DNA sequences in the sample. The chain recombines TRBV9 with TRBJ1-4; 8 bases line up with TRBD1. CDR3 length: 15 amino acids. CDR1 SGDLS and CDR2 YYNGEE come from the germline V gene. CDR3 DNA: TGCGCCAGCAGCTTTAGACAGGGGTCTAATGAAAAACTGTTTTTT. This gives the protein CASSFRQGSNEKLFF.

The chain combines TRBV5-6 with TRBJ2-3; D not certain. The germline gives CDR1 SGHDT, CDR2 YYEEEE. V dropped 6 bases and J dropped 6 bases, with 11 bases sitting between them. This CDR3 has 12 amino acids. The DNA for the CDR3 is TGTGCCAGCACCTACGCACGTGATACGCAGTATTTT. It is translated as CASTYARDTQYF.

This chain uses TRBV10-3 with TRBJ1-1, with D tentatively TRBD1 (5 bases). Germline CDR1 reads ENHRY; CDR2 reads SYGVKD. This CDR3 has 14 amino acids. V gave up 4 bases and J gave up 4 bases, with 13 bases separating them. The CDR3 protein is CAISGVGGATEAFF. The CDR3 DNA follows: TGTGCCATCAGTGGGGTTGGCGGGGCCACTGAAGCTTTCTTT.

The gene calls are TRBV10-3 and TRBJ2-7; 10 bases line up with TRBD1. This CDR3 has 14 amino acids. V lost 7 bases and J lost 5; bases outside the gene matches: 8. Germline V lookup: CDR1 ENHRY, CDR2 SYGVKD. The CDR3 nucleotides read TGTGCCATCAAGTCGGGACAGGGGTTCGACGAGCAGTACTTC. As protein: CAIKSGQGFDEQYF.

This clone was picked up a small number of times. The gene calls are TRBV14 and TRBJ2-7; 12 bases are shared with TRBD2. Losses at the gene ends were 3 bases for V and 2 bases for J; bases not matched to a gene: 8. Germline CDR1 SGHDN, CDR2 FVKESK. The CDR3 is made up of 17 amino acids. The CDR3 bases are TGTGCCAGCAGCCAGGGCGTGCTAGCGGGGGGGACCTACGAGCAGTACTTC. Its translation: CASSQGVLAGGTYEQYF.